The rows below give T cell receptor beta chains drawn from one sample of a study of post-analysis software for immune sequencing data. TCRdb re-called the PCR reads with MiXCR, one entry per CDR3 protein. The sample holds about 820,000 distinct CDR3 sequences, approximately 53% seen once. Material: blood. The receptor set was obtained from a girl between 10 and 17 years old with multiple sclerosis. The CDR3 runs from the conserved cysteine through the conserved F or W. Each record gives: V gene, clone size, J gene, D gene, CDR3 DNA, CDR3 protein. D genes are given only for firm matches. Clone size, where shown, is once, few, many, or a class for clones that have expanded.

V: TRBV10-3; size: few; J: TRBJ2-3; D: .; DNA: TGTGCCATCAGTGAGTCGAGACCCATAAGCACAGATACGCAGTATTTT; CDR3: CAISESRPISTDTQYF
V: TRBV28; size: few; J: TRBJ2-5; D: .; DNA: TGTGCCAGCAGTTTCGGTTCGAGCGTGCGGCAGTACTTC; CDR3: CASSFGSSVRQYF
V: TRBV12-3/TRBV12-4; size: .; J: TRBJ1-5; D: .; DNA: TGTGCCAGCAGTTTCCGGGGGTTAAACAATCAGCCCCAGCATTTT; CDR3: CASSFRGLNNQPQHF
V: TRBV29-1; size: .; J: TRBJ2-5; D: .; DNA: TGCAGCGTCTCAGAGGAACGAGGGCTCAGGACAGAAGAGACCCAGTACTTC; CDR3: CSVSEERGLRTEETQYF
V: TRBV7-8; size: .; J: TRBJ2-1; D: TRBD2; DNA: TGTGCCAGCAGCCCACTGACTAGCGGGGGAGTGTTCAATGAGCAGTTCTTC; CDR3: CASSPLTSGGVFNEQFF
V: TRBV12-3/TRBV12-4; size: .; J: TRBJ2-3; D: TRBD2; DNA: TGTGCCAGCAGTTACCAGCGGGATCGCACAGATACGCAGTATTTT; CDR3: CASSYQRDRTDTQYF
V: TRBV29-1; size: .; J: TRBJ2-3; D: .; DNA: TGCAGCGTTGGGTTACAGGTAGATACGCAGTATTTT; CDR3: CSVGLQVDTQYF
V: TRBV10-1; size: .; J: TRBJ2-7; D: .; DNA: TGCGCCAGCAGTGAAGACCAGGCCTCATCCGAGCAGTACTTC; CDR3: CASSEDQASSEQYF
V: TRBV30; size: .; J: TRBJ1-1; D: .; DNA: TGTGCCTGGAGATGGGACCTTAACACTGAAGCTTTCTTT; CDR3: CAWRWDLNTEAFF
V: TRBV5-5; size: few; J: TRBJ2-1; D: TRBD2; DNA: TGTGCCAGCAGCTTGCCTAGGACTAGTTACAATGAGCAGTTCTTC; CDR3: CASSLPRTSYNEQFF
V: TRBV7-3; size: .; J: TRBJ2-1; D: .; DNA: TGTGCCAGCAGCTTGGAAGGGGGGATAACCTACAATGAGCAGTTCTTC; CDR3: CASSLEGGITYNEQFF
V: TRBV5-5; size: .; J: TRBJ2-7; D: TRBD1; DNA: TGTGCCAGCAGCACCGGGACAGCCACTCTTTACGAGCAGTACTTC; CDR3: CASSTGTATLYEQYF
V: TRBV7-9; size: .; J: TRBJ2-3; D: .; DNA: TGTGCCAGCAGCTTAGATTTCGAGGAGGGTATAGATACGCAGTATTTT; CDR3: CASSLDFEEGIDTQYF
V: TRBV6-5; size: few; J: TRBJ2-1; D: .; DNA: TGTGCCAGCAGCCCTGGGAGGGGGCTTTCCTACAATGAGCAGTTCTTC; CDR3: CASSPGRGLSYNEQFF
V: TRBV20-1; size: few; J: TRBJ1-2; D: TRBD1; DNA: TGCAGTGCCCGGACAGGACCGGGGTATGGCTACACCTTC; CDR3: CSARTGPGYGYTF
V: TRBV20-1; size: .; J: TRBJ2-3; D: TRBD2; DNA: TGCAGTGCTAGTTGGGCGGAACCAACTAGCGGGAGGTTTCATACGCAGTATTTT; CDR3: CSASWAEPTSGRFHTQYF
V: TRBV9; size: .; J: TRBJ2-3; D: .; DNA: TGTGCCAGCAGCCCTCGGACTTCGGCGGGTCACACAGATACGCAGTATTTT; CDR3: CASSPRTSAGHTDTQYF
V: TRBV5-1; size: .; J: TRBJ1-2; D: TRBD1; DNA: TGCGCCAGCAGCCCGGACCCGGGGACAGACCTCTATGGCTACACCTTC; CDR3: CASSPDPGTDLYGYTF
V: TRBV12-3/TRBV12-4; size: few; J: TRBJ2-7; D: .; DNA: TGTGCCAGCAGTTTTTCCCACGAGCAGTACTTC; CDR3: CASSFSHEQYF
V: TRBV7-2; size: few; J: TRBJ2-1; D: TRBD2; DNA: TGTGCCAGCAGCTTAGAGTTACTAGCGGGAGTCTACAATGAGCAGTTCTTC; CDR3: CASSLELLAGVYNEQFF
V: TRBV24-1; size: .; J: TRBJ2-1; D: TRBD2; DNA: TGTGCCACCAGTGATTCTGGGACTAGCGGGAGACTTGAGCAGTTCTTC; CDR3: CATSDSGTSGRLEQFF